One sample yielded the 2 T cell receptor beta chains listed below, sequenced in a study of blood T cell repertoires in COVID-19. TCRdb's copy holds only in-frame clones and misses some; the assay was immunoSEQ multiplex PCR. The table shows some 330,000 clones, with 87% occurring only once. Sequenced sample: PBMCs or T cells enriched from blood (not recorded which). The receptors originated from a middle-aged man in a cohort exposed to, infected with or recovered from COVID-19 (not recorded which).

The rearrangement joins TRBV27 to TRBJ2-1; TRBD1 matches at 7 bases. V dropped 6 bases and J dropped 0; count of bases not matched to a gene: 8. Germline V gene data show CDR1 as MNHEY and CDR2 as SMNVEV (reference sequence). The CDR3 contains 16 residues. DNA for the CDR3: TGTGCCAGCAGAAGAGGGGGCGCCACCTCCTACAATGAGCAGTTCTTC. Translation: CASRRGGATSYNEQFF.

The chain couples TRBV5-1 to TRBJ1-2; 8 bases align to TRBD1. This CDR3 spans 14 amino acids. Unmatched junction bases numbered 4, after V lost 0 bases and J lost 6 bases. Germline V CDR1 and CDR2: SGHRS, YFSETQ. CDR3 nucleotide sequence: TGCGCCAGCAGCTTGGGGCAGGGGGCGCATGGCTACACCTTC. This sequence encodes CASSLGQGAHGYTF.